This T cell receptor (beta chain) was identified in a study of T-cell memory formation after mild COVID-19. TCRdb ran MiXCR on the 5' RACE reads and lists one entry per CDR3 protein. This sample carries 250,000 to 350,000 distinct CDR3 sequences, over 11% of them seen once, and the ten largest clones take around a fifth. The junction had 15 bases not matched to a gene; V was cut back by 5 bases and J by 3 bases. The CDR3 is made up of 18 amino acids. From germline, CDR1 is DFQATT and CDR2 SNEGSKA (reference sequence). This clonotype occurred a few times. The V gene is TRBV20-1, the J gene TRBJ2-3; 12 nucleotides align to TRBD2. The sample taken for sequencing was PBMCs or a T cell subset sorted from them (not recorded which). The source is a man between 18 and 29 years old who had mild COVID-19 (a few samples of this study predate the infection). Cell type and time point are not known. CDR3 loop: CSARLAGGARDGTDTQYF. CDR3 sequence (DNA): TGCAGTGCTCGCCTAGCGGGGGGGGCGAGGGATGGAACAGATACGCAGTATTTT.